These 5 T cell receptor beta chains were sequenced from one sample in a study of blood T cell repertoires in COVID-19 (dated by TCRdb to about 2020). The receptor library was made with the immunoSEQ multiplex PCR assay. In its TCRdb copy, this immuneACCESS table keeps in-frame sequences only and misses some clones. Where compared with another copy, unresolved V genes explain less than half of these, and the others have no known cause. The sample table holds about 210,000 clones, of which around nine tenths were seen once. The ten top clones hold 7% to 9% of the sample. The material sequenced was PBMCs or T cells enriched from blood (not recorded which). The origin of the receptors is a man aged 25-45 years in a cohort exposed to, infected with or recovered from COVID-19 (not recorded which).

This chain connects TRBV28 to TRBJ1-2; 11 bases are shared with TRBD1. Germline V gene data show CDR1 as MDHEN and CDR2 as SYDVKM. V shed 6 bases, J shed 4 bases, and the junction held 4 bases outside the gene matches. The CDR3 is 14 residues long. CDR3 DNA sequence: TGTGCCAGCAGCCCAGGGACAGGGGGCTATGGCTACACCTTC. It encodes CASSPGTGGYGYTF.

This CDR3 is CASRPSGVGIQPQHF. CDR3 nucleotide sequence: TGTGCCAGCAGGCCGTCAGGGGTTGGAATTCAGCCCCAGCATTTT. The chain joins TRBV25-1 to TRBJ1-5, with D possibly TRBD1 on 6 matching bases. The germline V gene has CDR1 MGHDK and CDR2 SYGVNS. This CDR3 region has 15 residues. V gave up 6 bases and J gave up 6 bases, with 18 bases separating them.

As DNA, the CDR3 is TGTGCCATCAGTGCGGAGGTAGGGGGCTACAACTATGGCTACACCTTC. Its translation is CAISAEVGGYNYGYTF. The rearrangement uses TRBV10-3 and TRBJ1-2; the match to TRBD1 covers 7 bases. The length of the CDR3 is 16 residues. Germline CDR1 ENHRY, CDR2 SYGVKD. Trimming at V came to 4 bases and at J to 2 bases, leaving 10 bases not matched to a gene.

This sequence joins TRBV10-1 and TRBJ2-1, with 7 positions matching TRBD1. V was pared by 2 bases and J by 13 bases, with 8 bases of the junction left unmatched. Germline V gives CDR1 WNHNN, CDR2 SYGVQD (reference sequence). This CDR3 spans 13 amino acids. The CDR3 spells CASSEALDRTQFF. CDR3 nucleotide sequence: TGCGCCAGCAGTGAGGCTCTGGACAGGACCCAGTTCTTC.

The chain couples TRBV29-1 to TRBJ2-1, with D possibly matching TRBD1 (6 bases). The CDR3 consists of 14 residues. Trimming removed 7 bases at V and 4 bases at J, with 17 bases between. CDR1 is SQVTM, CDR2 ANQGSEA, per germline. The CDR3 loop is CSAGWTDRYNEQFF. The CDR3, as DNA: TGCAGCGCCGGCTGGACAGACCGTTACAATGAGCAGTTCTTC.